The 24 T cell receptor beta chains below all came from one sample that was sequenced in a study of blood T cells in healthy people across ages. With a J-beta primer mix and a sample-barcoded 5' primer, a second PCR ran about 7 to 11 cycles. Using its own MiXCR run on the 5' RACE reads, TCRdb lists one record per CDR3 protein. Of some 710,000 distinct CDR3 sequences in the sample, about half were seen once. Sequencing was carried out using blood. The receptors come from a man at least 80 years old in good health.

V usage is TRBV20-1 and J usage is TRBJ2-1; D gene uncertain. Between the trimmed V and J ends, which lost 3 bases and 1 base, there was a span of 13 bases. This CDR3 is 15 amino acids long. In germline, CDR1 is DFQATT, CDR2 SNEGSKA (reference sequence). CDR3 nucleotide sequence: TGCAGTGCTAGGCCACTTCGGGCGTCCTACAATGAGCAGTTCTTC. It yields the protein CSARPLRASYNEQFF.

The rearrangement joins TRBV4-2 to TRBJ1-2; D unclear. The CDR3 consists of 15 residues. Deletions cut 0 bases from V and 2 bases from J, with 10 bases between. Germline CDR1 LGHNA, CDR2 YNFKEQ. This CDR3 reads CASSQDPRGNYGYTF. The CDR3 DNA reads as TGTGCCAGCAGCCAAGATCCCCGGGGAAACTATGGCTACACCTTC.

Here the CDR3 reads CASSPSRGAGTDTQYF. Written as DNA, the CDR3 is TGTGCCAGCAGCCCCAGTAGGGGAGCGGGCACAGATACGCAGTATTTT. The V gene is TRBV7-2, the J gene TRBJ2-3, with D perhaps matching TRBD1 or TRBD2 (5 bases each). V lost 5 bases to trimming and J lost 1 base, with 16 bases between them. CDR1 and CDR2 from the germline V gene are SGHTA and FQGNSA. The CDR3 contains 16 residues.

This clonotype occurred a few times. This chain uses TRBV5-1 with TRBJ2-6; D uncertain. In germline, CDR1 is SGHRS, CDR2 YFSETQ. The length of the CDR3 is 16 residues. The germline V and J ends were trimmed by 1 base and 2 bases, with 10 bases remaining between them. CDR3 amino acids: CASSLSDIPGANVLTF. CDR3 nucleotide sequence: TGCGCCAGCAGCTTGTCCGACATACCTGGGGCCAACGTCCTGACTTTC.

This clonotype was picked up a small number of times. The chain links TRBV9 to TRBJ2-1, with 7 bases that match TRBD2. Germline V gene data show CDR1 as SGDLS and CDR2 as YYNGEE. V lost 3 bases, J lost 3 bases, and 12 bases stayed unmatched. This CDR3 comprises 17 residues. CDR3 protein: CASSGGGGVARYNEQFF. DNA of the CDR3: TGTGCCAGCAGCGGCGGGGGTGGGGTGGCTCGCTACAATGAGCAGTTCTTC.

The chain combines TRBV5-8 with TRBJ1-2; TRBD1 matches at 9 bases. V lost 4 bases, J lost 10 bases, and 8 bases stayed unmatched. The germline V gene has CDR1 SGHTS and CDR2 YDEGEE. This CDR3 contains 13 residues. The chain's CDR3 is CASSGGQGWDYTF. In DNA form, the CDR3 reads TGTGCCAGCAGCGGGGGACAGGGTTGGGACTACACCTTC.

This clonotype was recorded a few times. The V gene is TRBV12-3 or TRBV12-4, the J gene TRBJ2-5, with D hard to call. Deletions cut 5 bases from V and 4 bases from J, with 8 bases between. The CDR3 consists of 12 residues. CDR3 nucleotide sequence: TGTGCCAGCAGTGCGGAAGGAGAGACCCAGTACTTC. Translated: CASSAEGETQYF.

The rearrangement uses TRBV4-3 and TRBJ2-1; 15 nucleotides agree with TRBD2. The CDR3 loop spans 16 amino acids. Germline CDR1 reads LGHNA; CDR2 reads YSLEER. V shed 4 bases, J shed 9 bases, and the junction held 7 bases outside the gene matches. This CDR3 is CASSPRTSGRGGEQFF. The CDR3 bases are TGCGCCAGCAGCCCCCGGACTAGCGGGAGGGGGGGTGAGCAGTTCTTC.

The genes are TRBV4-2 and TRBJ2-1; a weak D match, TRBD2 (5 bases). Between the trimmed V and J ends, which lost 3 bases and 0 bases, there was a span of 12 bases. CDR1 and CDR2 from the germline V gene are LGHNA and YNFKEQ. This CDR3 spans 16 amino acids. CDR3 amino acids: CASSHLARSSYNEQFF. CDR3 in DNA: TGTGCCAGCAGCCACTTAGCGAGGAGCTCCTACAATGAGCAGTTCTTC.

The chain combines TRBV10-3 with TRBJ1-2, with no clear D. CDR3 length equals 12 residues. V was cut by 8 bases and J by 7 bases, with 14 bases left in between. Germline V gene sequence: CDR1 ENHRY, CDR2 SYGVKD. CDR3: CAIGETASGYTF. For the CDR3, the DNA is TGTGCCATCGGGGAAACGGCGAGTGGCTACACCTTC.

The genes are TRBV24-1 and TRBJ2-1, with D possibly called TRBD1 or TRBD2 (5 bases each). This CDR3 spans 14 amino acids. Looked up from germline, CDR1 is KGHDR and CDR2 is SFDVKD. V was cut by 4 bases and J by 2 bases, with 8 bases left in between. CDR3 nucleotides: TGTGCCACCAGTGAGAGGGGTACCTACAATGAGCAGTTCTTC. As protein: CATSERGTYNEQFF.

This chain uses TRBV6-6 with TRBJ1-4; D uncertain. Between the trimmed V and J ends, which lost 6 bases and 1 base, there was a span of 15 bases. CDR3 length: 16 residues. Germline CDR1 MNHNY, CDR2 SVGAGI (reference sequence). The CDR3: CASSQAGTGTNEKLFF. Written as DNA, the CDR3 is TGTGCCAGCAGCCAAGCCGGAACGGGAACTAATGAAAAACTGTTTTTT.

With regard to this clonotype: The junction shows a germline mismatch at one end, possibly a read error. The chain has TRBV5-5 and TRBJ2-3; D is undetermined. Germline CDR1 and CDR2: SGHKS and YYEKEE (reference sequence). CDR3 size: 13 residues. CDR3 protein: CAGSLESPDTQYF. CDR3 sequence (DNA): TGTGCCGGCAGCTTGGAGAGTCCAGATACGCAGTATTTT.

This clonotype was detected a few times. The chain is built from TRBV28 and TRBJ2-1; 11 nucleotides agree with TRBD2. The DNA end favors TRBJ2-7, so the J call may be wrong. Germline CDR1 is MDHEN and CDR2 is SYDVKM. The CDR3 runs 16 residues. For the CDR3, the DNA is TGTGCCAGCAGTTTGCTAGCGGGAGGCTCCTACAATGAGCAGTACTTC. Translated, it gives CASSLLAGGSYNEQYF.

Only a few counts were recorded for this clonotype. V and J are TRBV7-2 and TRBJ2-7; the match to TRBD1 covers 9 bases. The CDR3 sequence is 16 residues long. Germline CDR1 reads SGHTA; CDR2 reads FQGNSA. Losses at the gene ends were 5 bases for V and 4 bases for J; bases not matched to a gene: 12. CDR3 coding DNA: TGTGCCAGCAGCCCTAACCCCGGGACAGGGATTTACGAGCAGTACTTC. This sequence encodes CASSPNPGTGIYEQYF.

For this clonotype: This sequence may be a read error, since a much larger clone differs from it by one base. V and J are TRBV6-2 or TRBV6-3 and TRBJ2-7; tentatively, D is TRBD2 (5 bases). Germline V gene data show CDR1 as MNHEY and CDR2 as SVGEGT. The CDR3 extends over 16 amino acids. With 0 bases removed from V and 2 bases from J, the gap between germline ends came to 14 bases. CDR3 sequence (DNA): TGTGCCAGCAGTTACTCTGGGTCTAGCAGTACCTACGAGCAGTACTTC. It specifies CASSYSGSSSTYEQYF.

This clonotype appeared a few times. The chain combines TRBV3-1 with TRBJ2-3; D is perhaps TRBD2 (6 bases). This CDR3 is built from 13 residues. V was pared by 3 bases and J by 12 bases, with 16 bases between. In germline, CDR1 is LGHDT, CDR2 YNNKEL (reference sequence). CDR3 amino acids: CASSQYGRDPQYF. The CDR3 DNA sequence: TGTGCCAGCAGCCAGTATGGGCGGGACCCTCAGTATTTT.

This clonotype was seen once. The rearrangement joins TRBV15 to TRBJ1-1, with D unclear. Germline CDR1 and CDR2: LNHNV and YYDKDF (reference sequence). This CDR3 comprises 16 residues. Trimming cost V 4 bases and J 1 base, with 16 bases left between them. CDR3 sequence reads: CATSTYSTLSNTEAFF. DNA of the CDR3: TGTGCCACCAGCACATATAGTACACTTTCGAACACTGAAGCTTTCTTT.

This clonotype turned up a few times. The rearrangement uses TRBV7-2 and TRBJ2-7, with D tentatively TRBD1 (5 bases). V lost 5 bases to trimming and J lost 6 bases, with 20 bases between them. The length of the CDR3 is 15 residues. Looked up from germline, CDR1 is SGHTA and CDR2 is FQGNSA. CDR3 in DNA: TGTGCCAGCAGCGTATTGGGTAGGGGAAGGACCGAGCAGTACTTC. This encodes CASSVLGRGRTEQYF.

The J gene is TRBJ2-7, the V gene TRBV5-1, with TRBD2 matching over 7 bases. The ends lost 5 bases at V and 2 bases at J; junction bases unmatched: 10. The CDR3 is made up of 15 amino acids. CDR1 and CDR2 (germline): SGHRS, YFSETQ. The CDR3 nucleotides read TGCGCCAGCAGACTGAACAGCGGGAACACCTACGAGCAGTACTTC. It yields the protein CASRLNSGNTYEQYF.

This clonotype was seen at least ten times. V gene TRBV12-3 or TRBV12-4 combines with J gene TRBJ1-2; possible D gene TRBD1, 5 bases. The V and J ends lost 5 bases and 2 bases respectively, with 18 bases between them. The CDR3 totals 16 residues. The CDR3: CASSSLRPQANYGYTF. The CDR3 bases are TGTGCCAGCAGTAGTCTTCGACCACAGGCCAACTATGGCTACACCTTC.

This clonotype has just a few counts. The chain combines TRBV20-1 with TRBJ2-5; 7 bases match TRBD2. The CDR3 loop spans 15 amino acids. The V segment lost 3 bases and the J segment 11 bases; nucleotides outside the gene matches: 18. In germline, CDR1 is DFQATT, CDR2 SNEGSKA (reference sequence). The CDR3 loop is CSASTGAGVSEEQYF. The CDR3 nucleotides are TGCAGTGCTAGTACGGGCGCGGGAGTGTCGGAAGAGCAGTACTTC.

The V gene is TRBV12-3 or TRBV12-4, the J gene TRBJ2-1; D is perhaps TRBD1 or TRBD2 (5 bases each). The DNA end is more similar to TRBJ2-7, so the J call may be wrong. The CDR3 runs to 14 residues. The CDR3 spells CASSRGVLYNEQYF. The CDR3 DNA reads as TGTGCCAGCAGTCGAGGGGTCTTATACAATGAGCAGTACTTC.

There are a few counts of this clonotype. The chain recombines TRBV29-1 with TRBJ2-3, with TRBD2 matching 10 bases. The V segment lost 7 bases and the J segment 4 bases; nucleotides outside the gene matches: 14. This CDR3 has 16 residues. Germline values: CDR1 SQVTM, CDR2 ANQGSEA. As DNA, the CDR3 is TGCAGCGCCCGGGGAGGCGTAGCGGGAGGTGCAGATACGCAGTATTTT. Translated: CSARGGVAGGADTQYF.